Sequencing of this TCR beta chain was carried out in a study of CD8 T cells in Susac syndrome (dated by TCRdb to between 2018 and 2021). In terms of the full investigation: The study used repertoire sequencing to test whether antigen drove CD8+ T cell activation and differentiation in Susac syndrome. Overall study outcomes, separate from this receptor: The number of individuals in the TCR sequencing and HLA analysis was acknowledged as relatively small.

RNA was extracted using the RNeasy kit, and about 0.5 to 1 ug of the RNA was reverse transcribed with random hexamers. The immunoSEQ multiplex PCR assay, covering 54 Vbeta and 13 Jbeta segments, was used to amplify TCR beta CDR3 regions. Bias from PCR amplification was corrected by using a synthetic template baseline for primer optimization and for computational correction. The original pipeline was this. Reads were annotated to V, D and J genes according to IMGT and were analyzed with immunoSEQ Analyzer, with only productive sequences retained. Clonality was computed as one minus Shannon entropy normalized by log2 of the number of productive unique sequences. Public and private clones were assessed among the 100 most prevalent clones of each patient and control. Susac-specific clones were defined as absent from healthy and MS cohorts, 850 to 1,300 published viral clones and other ImmuneACCESS disease sequences. The public reads were reanalyzed by TCRdb: fastp trimming at Q25, MiXCR alignment, in-frame beta chains only. CDR3 protein duplicates are merged, each entry listing the most common genes and DNA. TCRdb's processing, not the study's, gives the V and J calls here. This sample lists about 130,000 distinct CDR3 sequences; approximately 94% were detected once. Approximately 0.12% of the sample belongs to the ten largest clones.

High-throughput TCR beta sequencing profiled peripheral blood CD8+ and CD4+ T cells from healthy donors, Susac syndrome patients and multiple sclerosis patients. The multiple sclerosis controls were treatment-naive patients whose relapsing-remitting disease, either stable or active, fulfilled the revised McDonald criteria. Bulk CD8+ and CD4+ T cells were purified by magnetic negative isolation, whereas CD8+ TEMRA cells were enriched by FACS. Blood was collected in EDTA tubes and processed within 24 hours, with PBMCs isolated through density gradient centrifugation. PBMCs intended for TCR sequencing were frozen in liquid nitrogen and were later thawed in a 37 degrees C water bath. A purity of at least 90% was achieved for sorted or isolated CD4+, CD8+ and CD8+ TEMRA cells. Turning to this clonotype: The antigen it recognizes is unknown. One base away there is no much larger clone; base qualities are not given.

The CDR3 measures 16 amino acids from cysteine to phenylalanine. The sequence is cut down to CDR3 DNA, 48 bases in frame from base 1. V is reduced by 4 bases and J by 2 bases, leaving a spacing of 18 bases between them. Via the germline V gene, CDR1 is SGHRS and CDR2 YFSETQ. Sequencing was done on a sample of CD4+ T cells from PBMCs. The clonotype comes from a human donor with multiple sclerosis. Recombination joined TRBV5-1 with TRBJ2-5, with TRBD2 as a weak D call on 6 bases. CDR3 sequence: CASSPLVRELQETQYF. The sequenced DNA: TGCGCCAGCAGCCCCCTGGTGCGGGAATTACAAGAGACCCAGTACTTC.